This T cell receptor (beta chain) came from a study of human T cells and chemical hapten exposure. Across the whole study: Patch tests containing 0.01% DPC, applied to the upper back, were read at 6 days.

As for this clonotype: Its antigen is undetermined.

CDR1 is LGHNA, CDR2 YSLEER, per germline. Trimming took off 1 base at V and 10 bases at J, with 14 bases between the two ends. CDR3 size: 15 residues. The time point is: pre-sensitization, week 0. Treatment reported: therapeutic diphenylcyclopropenone sensitization with weekly scalp DPC. Patches went on only after blood had been drawn each time. Study-level results: Relative to controls, expanded TCRs formed significantly more large CDR3 similarity clusters. Donors' alopecia may make their immune response differ from healthy people's.

TCRdb independently ran MiXCR on the RACE reads; one entry per CDR3 protein. The repertoire has fewer than 300,000 distinct CDR3 sequences, roughly 8% of them found once; the top ten carry 0.9% to 1.5%. The receptor was derived from a man younger than 35 with alopecia areata. Some clones in this sample may be carry-over from other donors' samples. This material consisted of whole blood, taken in connection with sensitization to the hapten diphenylcyclopropenone (DPC). This rearrangement joins TRBV4-3 to TRBJ1-6; D unclear. The CDR3 DNA is TGCGCCAGCAGCCAAGTGGGTCAGATCCCATCACCCCTCCACTTT. It yields the protein CASSQVGQIPSPLHF.